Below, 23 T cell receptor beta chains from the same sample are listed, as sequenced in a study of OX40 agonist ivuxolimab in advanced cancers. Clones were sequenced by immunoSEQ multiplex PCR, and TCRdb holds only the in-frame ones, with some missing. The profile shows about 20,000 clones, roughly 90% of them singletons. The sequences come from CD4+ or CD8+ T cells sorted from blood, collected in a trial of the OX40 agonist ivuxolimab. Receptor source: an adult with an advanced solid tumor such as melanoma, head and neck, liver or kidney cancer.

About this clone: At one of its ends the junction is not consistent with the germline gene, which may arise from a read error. CDR3 nucleotides: TGTGCCAGCAGCGCACGCACTAAAGGACTAGCTTTT. Translation: CASSARTKGLAF. The gene calls are TRBV7-9 and TRBJ2-3; 8 bases match TRBD2. From germline, CDR1 is SEHNR and CDR2 FQNEAQ (reference sequence). The CDR3 contains 12 residues.

The CDR3 nucleotides are TGTGCCAGCAGGGATCGTCGGGGGGACACTGAAGCTTTCTTT. Its protein product is CASRDRRGDTEAFF. The V call is TRBV7-3, the J call TRBJ1-1, with a possible D match to TRBD1 (5 bases). The CDR3 contains 14 residues. V dropped 6 bases and J dropped 3 bases, with 14 bases sitting between them. Per the germline V gene, CDR1 is SGHTA and CDR2 is FQGTGA.

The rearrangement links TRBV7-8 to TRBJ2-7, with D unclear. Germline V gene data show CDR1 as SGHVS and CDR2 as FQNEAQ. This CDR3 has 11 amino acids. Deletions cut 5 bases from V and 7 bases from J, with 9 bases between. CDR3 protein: CASSLGTEQYF. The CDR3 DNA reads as TGTGCCAGCAGCCTTGGAACAGAGCAGTACTTC.

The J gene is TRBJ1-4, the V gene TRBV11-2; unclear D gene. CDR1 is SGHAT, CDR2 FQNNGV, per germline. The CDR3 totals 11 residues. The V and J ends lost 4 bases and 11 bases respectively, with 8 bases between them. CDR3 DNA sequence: TGTGCCAGCAGCTCCGGAGCTAAACTGTTTTTT. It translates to CASSSGAKLFF.

This chain's CDR3 is CASSLVQGSHEQYF. For the CDR3, the DNA is TGCGCCAGCAGCTTGGTACAGGGTTCCCACGAGCAGTACTTC. J is TRBJ2-7 and V is TRBV5-1, with D possibly TRBD1 on 6 matching bases. Germline-derived CDR1 and CDR2 are SGHRS and YFSETQ. The CDR3 sequence is 14 residues long. Trimming shortened V by 0 bases and J by 5 bases, and 12 bases separated the two germline ends.

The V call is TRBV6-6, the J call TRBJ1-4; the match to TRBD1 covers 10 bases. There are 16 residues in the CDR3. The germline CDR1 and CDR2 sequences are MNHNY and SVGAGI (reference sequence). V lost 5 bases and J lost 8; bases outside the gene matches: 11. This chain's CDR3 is CASSRNPGQGKEKLFF. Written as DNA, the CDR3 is TGTGCCAGCAGTCGAAATCCGGGACAGGGGAAAGAAAAACTGTTTTTT.

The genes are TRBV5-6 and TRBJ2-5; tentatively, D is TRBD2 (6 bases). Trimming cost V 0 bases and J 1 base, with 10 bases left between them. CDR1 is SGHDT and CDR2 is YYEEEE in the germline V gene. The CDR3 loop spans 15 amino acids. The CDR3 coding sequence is TGTGCCAGCAGCTTGGTAAGCGGGCTCCAAGAGACCCAGTACTTC. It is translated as CASSLVSGLQETQYF.

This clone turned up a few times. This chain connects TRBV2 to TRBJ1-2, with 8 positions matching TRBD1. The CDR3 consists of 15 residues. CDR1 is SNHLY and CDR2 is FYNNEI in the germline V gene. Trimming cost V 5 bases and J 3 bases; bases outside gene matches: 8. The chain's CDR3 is CASSKGQGGDYGYTF. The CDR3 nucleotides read TGTGCCAGCAGTAAAGGACAGGGTGGGGACTATGGCTACACCTTC.

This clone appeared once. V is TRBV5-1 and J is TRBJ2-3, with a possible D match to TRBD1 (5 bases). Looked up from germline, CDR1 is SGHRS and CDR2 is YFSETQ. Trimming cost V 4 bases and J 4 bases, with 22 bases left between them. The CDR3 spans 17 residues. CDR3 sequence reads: CASSPRAGRGTADTQYF. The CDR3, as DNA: TGCGCCAGCAGCCCCAGGGCCGGGCGAGGTACGGCAGATACGCAGTATTTT.

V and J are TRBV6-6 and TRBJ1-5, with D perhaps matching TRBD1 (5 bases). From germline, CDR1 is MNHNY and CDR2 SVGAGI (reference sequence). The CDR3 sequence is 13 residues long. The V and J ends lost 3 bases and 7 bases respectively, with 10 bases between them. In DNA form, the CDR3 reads TGTGCCAGCAGTTATGCTCGGGGCCAGCCCCAGCATTTT. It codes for CASSYARGQPQHF.

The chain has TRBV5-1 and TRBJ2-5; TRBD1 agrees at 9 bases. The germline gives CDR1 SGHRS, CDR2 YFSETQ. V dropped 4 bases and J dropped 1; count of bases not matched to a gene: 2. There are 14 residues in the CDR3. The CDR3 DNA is TGCGCCAGCAGCGGACAGGGGCCCCAAGAGACCCAGTACTTC. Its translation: CASSGQGPQETQYF.

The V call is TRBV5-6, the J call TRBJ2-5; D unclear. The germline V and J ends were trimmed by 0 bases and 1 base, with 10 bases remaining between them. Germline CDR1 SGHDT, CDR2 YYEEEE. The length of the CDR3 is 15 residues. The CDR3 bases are TGTGCCAGCAGCTTGGGTTTGGCAGGCCAAGAGACCCAGTACTTC. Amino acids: CASSLGLAGQETQYF.

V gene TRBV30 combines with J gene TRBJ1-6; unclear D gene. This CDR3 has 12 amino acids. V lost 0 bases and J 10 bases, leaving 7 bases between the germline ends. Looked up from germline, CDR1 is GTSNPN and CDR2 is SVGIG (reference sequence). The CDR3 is CAWSVNGSPLHF. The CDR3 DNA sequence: TGTGCCTGGAGTGTAAACGGATCACCCCTCCACTTT.

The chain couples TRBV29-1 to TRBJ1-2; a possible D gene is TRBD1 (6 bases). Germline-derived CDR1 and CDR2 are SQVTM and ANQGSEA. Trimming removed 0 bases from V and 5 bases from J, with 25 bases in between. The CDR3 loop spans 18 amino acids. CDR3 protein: CSVEDQGHRVFSGYGYTF. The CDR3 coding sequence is TGCAGCGTTGAAGATCAAGGACACAGGGTTTTTTCCGGTTATGGCTACACCTTC.

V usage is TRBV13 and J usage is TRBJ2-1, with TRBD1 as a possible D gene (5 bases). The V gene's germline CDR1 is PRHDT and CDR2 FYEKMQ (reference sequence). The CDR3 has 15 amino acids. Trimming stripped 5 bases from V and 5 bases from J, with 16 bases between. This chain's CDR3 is CASSPQGARNNEQFF. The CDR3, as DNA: TGTGCCAGCAGCCCCCAGGGCGCGAGGAACAATGAGCAGTTCTTC.

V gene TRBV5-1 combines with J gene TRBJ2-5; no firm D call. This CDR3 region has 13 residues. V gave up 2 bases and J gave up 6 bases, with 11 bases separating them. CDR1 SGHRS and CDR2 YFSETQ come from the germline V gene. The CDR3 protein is CASSLTDAKTQYF. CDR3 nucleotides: TGCGCCAGCAGCTTAACGGACGCCAAGACCCAGTACTTC.

The CDR3 spells CASSETQGAYNEQFF. Written as DNA, the CDR3 is TGTGCCAGCAGTGAAACCCAGGGGGCGTACAATGAGCAGTTCTTC. The V and J genes are TRBV6-1 and TRBJ2-1, with 8 bases fitting TRBD1. This CDR3 is built from 15 residues. The germline CDR1 and CDR2 sequences are MNHNS and SASEGT. V trimming: 2 bases; J trimming: 4 bases; junction bases outside the gene matches: 4.

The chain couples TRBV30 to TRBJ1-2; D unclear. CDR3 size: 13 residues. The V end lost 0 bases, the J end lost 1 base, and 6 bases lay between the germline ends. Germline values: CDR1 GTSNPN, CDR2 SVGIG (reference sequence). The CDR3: CAWSVFLNYGYTF. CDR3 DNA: TGTGCCTGGAGTGTATTTCTTAACTATGGCTACACCTTC.

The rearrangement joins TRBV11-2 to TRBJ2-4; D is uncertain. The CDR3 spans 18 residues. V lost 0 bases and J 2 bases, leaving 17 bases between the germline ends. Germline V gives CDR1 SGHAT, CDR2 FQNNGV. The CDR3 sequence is CASSLDRAGWDTKNIQYF. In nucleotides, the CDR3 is TGTGCCAGCAGCTTAGATCGAGCTGGGTGGGATACCAAAAACATTCAGTACTTC. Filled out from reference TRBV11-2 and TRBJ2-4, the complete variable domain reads EAGVAQSPRYKIIEKRQSVAFWCNPISGHATLYWYQQILGQGPKLLIQFQNNGVVDDSQLPKDRFSAERLKGVDSTLKIQPAKLEDSAVYLCASSLDRAGWDTKNIQYFGAGTRLSVL.

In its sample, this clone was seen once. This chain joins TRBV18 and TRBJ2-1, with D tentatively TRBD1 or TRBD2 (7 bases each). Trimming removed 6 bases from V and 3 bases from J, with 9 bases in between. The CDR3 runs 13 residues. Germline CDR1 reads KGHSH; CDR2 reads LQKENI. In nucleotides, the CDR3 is TGTGCCAGCTCCAGGGGGGGCTACAATGAGCAGTTCTTC. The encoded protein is CASSRGGYNEQFF.

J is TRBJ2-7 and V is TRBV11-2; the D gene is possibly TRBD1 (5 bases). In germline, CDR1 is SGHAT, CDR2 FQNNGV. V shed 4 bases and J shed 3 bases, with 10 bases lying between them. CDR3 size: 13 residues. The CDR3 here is CASSWDQGYEQYF. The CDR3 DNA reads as TGTGCCAGCAGCTGGGATCAGGGCTACGAGCAGTACTTC.

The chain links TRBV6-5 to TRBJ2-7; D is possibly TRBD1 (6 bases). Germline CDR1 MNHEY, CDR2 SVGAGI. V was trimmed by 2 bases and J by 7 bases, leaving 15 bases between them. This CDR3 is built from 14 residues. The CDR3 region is CASSYHGTPSEQYF. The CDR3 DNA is TGTGCCAGCAGTTACCACGGGACACCATCGGAGCAGTACTTC.

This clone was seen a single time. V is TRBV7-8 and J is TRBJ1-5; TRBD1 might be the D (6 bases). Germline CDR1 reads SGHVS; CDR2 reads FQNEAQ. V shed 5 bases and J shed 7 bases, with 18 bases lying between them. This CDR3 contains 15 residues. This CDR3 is CASSQGGLGNQPQHF. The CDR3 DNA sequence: TGTGCCAGCAGCCAAGGGGGTTTAGGGAACCAGCCCCAGCATTTT. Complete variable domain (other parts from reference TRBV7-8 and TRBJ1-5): GAGVSQSPRYKVAKRGQDVALRCDPISGHVSLFWYQQALGQGPEFLTYFQNEAQLDKSGLPSDRFFAERPEGSVSTLKIQRTQQEDSAVYLCASSQGGLGNQPQHFGDGTRLSIL.